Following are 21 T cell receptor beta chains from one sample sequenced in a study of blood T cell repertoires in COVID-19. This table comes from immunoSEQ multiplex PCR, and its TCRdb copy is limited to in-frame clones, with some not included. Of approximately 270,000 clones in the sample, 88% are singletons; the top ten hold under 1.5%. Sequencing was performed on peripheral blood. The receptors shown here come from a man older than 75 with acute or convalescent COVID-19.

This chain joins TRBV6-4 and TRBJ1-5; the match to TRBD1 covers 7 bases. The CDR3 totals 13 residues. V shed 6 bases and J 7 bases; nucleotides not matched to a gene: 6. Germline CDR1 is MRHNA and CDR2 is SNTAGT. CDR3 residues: CASSPIQGQPQHF. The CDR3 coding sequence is TGTGCCAGCAGCCCGATACAGGGGCAGCCCCAGCATTTT.

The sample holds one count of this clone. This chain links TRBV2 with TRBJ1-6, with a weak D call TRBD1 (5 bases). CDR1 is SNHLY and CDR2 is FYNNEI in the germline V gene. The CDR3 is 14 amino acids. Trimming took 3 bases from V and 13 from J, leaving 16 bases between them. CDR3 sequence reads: CASSERGGSSPLHF. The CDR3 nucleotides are TGTGCCAGCAGTGAGCGGGGCGGTAGTTCGCCCCTCCACTTT.

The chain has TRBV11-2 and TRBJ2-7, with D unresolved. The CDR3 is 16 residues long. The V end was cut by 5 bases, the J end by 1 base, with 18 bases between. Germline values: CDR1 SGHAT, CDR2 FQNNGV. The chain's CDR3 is CASSPLTRYRSYEQYF. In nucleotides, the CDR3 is TGTGCCAGCAGCCCTTTGACGCGGTACCGTTCCTACGAGCAGTACTTC.

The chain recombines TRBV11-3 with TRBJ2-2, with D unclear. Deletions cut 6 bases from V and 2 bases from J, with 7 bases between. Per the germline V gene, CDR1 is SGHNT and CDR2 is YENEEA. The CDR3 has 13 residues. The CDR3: CASSSQNTGELFF. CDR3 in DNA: TGTGCCAGCAGTTCCCAAAACACCGGGGAGCTGTTTTTT.

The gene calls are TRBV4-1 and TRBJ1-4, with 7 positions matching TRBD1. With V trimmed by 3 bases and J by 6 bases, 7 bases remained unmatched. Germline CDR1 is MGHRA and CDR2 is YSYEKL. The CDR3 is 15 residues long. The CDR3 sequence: CASSQLRGTDEKLFF. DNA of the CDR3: TGCGCCAGCAGCCAGTTGAGGGGGACAGATGAAAAACTGTTTTTT.

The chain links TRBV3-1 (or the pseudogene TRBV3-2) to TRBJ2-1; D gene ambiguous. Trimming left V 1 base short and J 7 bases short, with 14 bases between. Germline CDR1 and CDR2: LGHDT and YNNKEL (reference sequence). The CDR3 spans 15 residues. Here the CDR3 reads CASSQAVTSRNEQFF. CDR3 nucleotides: TGTGCCAGCAGCCAAGCAGTGACAAGTAGGAATGAGCAGTTCTTC.

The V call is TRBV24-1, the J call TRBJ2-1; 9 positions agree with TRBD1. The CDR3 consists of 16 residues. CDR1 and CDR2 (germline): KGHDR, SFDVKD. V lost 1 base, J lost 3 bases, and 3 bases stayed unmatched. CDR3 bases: TGTGCCACCAGTGATTTTAAGGGACAGGGCTACAATGAGCAGTTCTTC. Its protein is CATSDFKGQGYNEQFF.

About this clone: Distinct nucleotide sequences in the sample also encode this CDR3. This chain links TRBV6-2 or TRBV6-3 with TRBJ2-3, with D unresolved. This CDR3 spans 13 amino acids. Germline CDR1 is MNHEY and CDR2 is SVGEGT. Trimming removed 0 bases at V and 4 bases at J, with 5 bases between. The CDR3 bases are TGTGCCAGCAGTTACTCGAGCGCAGATACGCAGTATTTT. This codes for CASSYSSADTQYF.

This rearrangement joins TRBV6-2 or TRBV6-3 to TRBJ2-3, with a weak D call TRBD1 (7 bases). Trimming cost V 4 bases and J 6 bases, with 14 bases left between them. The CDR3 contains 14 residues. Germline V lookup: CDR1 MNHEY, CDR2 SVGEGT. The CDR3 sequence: CASSSRGAMDTQYF. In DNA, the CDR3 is TGTGCCAGCAGTTCCAGGGGGGCCATGGATACGCAGTATTTT.

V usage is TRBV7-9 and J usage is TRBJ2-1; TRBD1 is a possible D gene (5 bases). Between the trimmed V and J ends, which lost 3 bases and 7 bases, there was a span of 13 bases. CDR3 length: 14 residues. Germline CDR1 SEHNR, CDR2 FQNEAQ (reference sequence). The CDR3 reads CASSFPGMHNEQFF. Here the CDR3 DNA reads TGTGCCAGCAGCTTCCCAGGGATGCATAATGAGCAGTTCTTC.

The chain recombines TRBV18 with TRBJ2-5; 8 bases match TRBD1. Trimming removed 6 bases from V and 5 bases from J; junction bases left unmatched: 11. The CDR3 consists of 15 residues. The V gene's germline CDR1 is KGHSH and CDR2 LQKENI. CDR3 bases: TGTGCCAGCTCCCCCGGGACAGGTCCAACGGAGACCCAGTACTTC. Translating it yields CASSPGTGPTETQYF.

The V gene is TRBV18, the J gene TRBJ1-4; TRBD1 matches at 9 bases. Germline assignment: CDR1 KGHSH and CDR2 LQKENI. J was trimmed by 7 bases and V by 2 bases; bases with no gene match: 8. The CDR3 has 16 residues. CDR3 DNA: TGTGCCAGCTCACCAAGGACAGGGGATGAGGGTGAAAAACTGTTTTTT. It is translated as CASSPRTGDEGEKLFF.

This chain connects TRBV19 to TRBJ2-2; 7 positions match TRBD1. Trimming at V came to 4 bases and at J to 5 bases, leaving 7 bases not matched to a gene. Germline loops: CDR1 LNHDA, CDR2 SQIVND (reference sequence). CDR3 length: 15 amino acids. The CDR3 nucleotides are TGTGCCAGTAGTACCCCCGGCAGGGGGACCGGGGAGCTGTTTTTT. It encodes CASSTPGRGTGELFF.

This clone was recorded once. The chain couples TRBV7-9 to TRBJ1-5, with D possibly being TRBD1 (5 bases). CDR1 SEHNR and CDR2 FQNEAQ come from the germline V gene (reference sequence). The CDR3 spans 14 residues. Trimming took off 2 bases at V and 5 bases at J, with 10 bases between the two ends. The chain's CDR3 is CASSLSSGHQPQHF. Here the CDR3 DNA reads TGTGCCAGCAGCTTATCATCAGGGCATCAGCCCCAGCATTTT.

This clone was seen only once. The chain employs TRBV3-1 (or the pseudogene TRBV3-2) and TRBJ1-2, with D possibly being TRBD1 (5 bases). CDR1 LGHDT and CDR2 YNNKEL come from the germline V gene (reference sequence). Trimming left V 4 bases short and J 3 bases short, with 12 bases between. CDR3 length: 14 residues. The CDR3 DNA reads TGTGCCAGCAGCCGCCAGGGTTTGGACTATGGCTACACCTTC. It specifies CASSRQGLDYGYTF.

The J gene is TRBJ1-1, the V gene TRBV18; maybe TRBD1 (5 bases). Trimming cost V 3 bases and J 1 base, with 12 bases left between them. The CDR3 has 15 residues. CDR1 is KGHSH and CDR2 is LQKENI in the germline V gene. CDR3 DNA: TGTGCCAGCTCACCTTCCGGGGGTCGGAACACTGAAGCTTTCTTT. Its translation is CASSPSGGRNTEAFF. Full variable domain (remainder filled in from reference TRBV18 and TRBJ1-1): NAGVMQNPRHLVRRRGQEARLRCSPMKGHSHVYWYRQLPEEGLKFMVYLQKENIIDESGMPKERFSAEFPKEGPSILRIQQVVRGDSAAYFCASSPSGGRNTEAFFGQGTRLTVV.

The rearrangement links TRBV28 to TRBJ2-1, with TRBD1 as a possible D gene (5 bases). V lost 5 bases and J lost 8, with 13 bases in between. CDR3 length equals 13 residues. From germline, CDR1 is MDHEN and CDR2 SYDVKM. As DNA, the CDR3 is TGTGCCAGCAGTGCCCCCCAAGGGGATGAGCAGTTCTTC. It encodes CASSAPQGDEQFF.

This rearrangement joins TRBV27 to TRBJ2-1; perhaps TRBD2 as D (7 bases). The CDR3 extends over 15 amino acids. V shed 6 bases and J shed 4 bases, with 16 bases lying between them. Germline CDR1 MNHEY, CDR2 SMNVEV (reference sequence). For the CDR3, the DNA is TGTGCCAGCAGACTTGGGGGGGCGAAATACAATGAGCAGTTCTTC. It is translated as CASRLGGAKYNEQFF.

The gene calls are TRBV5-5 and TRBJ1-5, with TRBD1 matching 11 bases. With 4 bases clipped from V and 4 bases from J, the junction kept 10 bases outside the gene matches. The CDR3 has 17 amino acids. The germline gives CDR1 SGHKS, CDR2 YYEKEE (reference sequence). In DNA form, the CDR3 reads TGTGCCAGCAGCCAATTTCCGGGACAGGGGGTAAATCAGCCCCAGCATTTT. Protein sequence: CASSQFPGQGVNQPQHF. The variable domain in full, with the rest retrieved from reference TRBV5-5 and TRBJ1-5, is DAGVTQSPTHLIKTRGQQVTLRCSPISGHKSVSWYQQVLGQGPQFIFQYYEKEERGRGNFPDRFSARQFPNYSSELNVNALLLGDSALYLCASSQFPGQGVNQPQHFGDGTRLSIL.

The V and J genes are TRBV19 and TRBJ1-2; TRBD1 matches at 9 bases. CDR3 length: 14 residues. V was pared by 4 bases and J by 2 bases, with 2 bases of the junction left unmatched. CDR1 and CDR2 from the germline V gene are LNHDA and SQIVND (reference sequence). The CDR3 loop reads CASSTGTGNYGYTF. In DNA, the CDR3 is TGTGCCAGTAGTACCGGGACAGGGAACTATGGCTACACCTTC.

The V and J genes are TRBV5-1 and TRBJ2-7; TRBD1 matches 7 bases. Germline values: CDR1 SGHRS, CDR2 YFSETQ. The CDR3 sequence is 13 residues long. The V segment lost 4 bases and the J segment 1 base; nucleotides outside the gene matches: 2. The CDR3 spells CASSGGQSYEQYF. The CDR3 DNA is TGCGCCAGCAGCGGGGGACAGTCCTACGAGCAGTACTTC. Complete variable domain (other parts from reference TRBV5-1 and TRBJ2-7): KAGVTQTPRYLIKTRGQQVTLSCSPISGHRSVSWYQQTPGQGLQFLFEYFSETQRNKGNFPGRFSGRQFSNSRSEMNVSTLELGDSALYLCASSGGQSYEQYFGPGTRLTVT.